The source of this T cell receptor beta chain is a study of T-cell reconstitution after alpha-beta-depleted transplantation in children. Trimming cost V 5 bases and J 1 base, with 11 bases left between them. Germline V gene lookup returns CDR1 SGHVS and CDR2 FQNEAQ. CDR3 length: 14 residues. Unique molecular identifiers were used in preparing the TCRbeta library. MiXCR, applied by TCRdb to the PCR reads, yields one record per CDR3 protein. The data contain roughly 50,000 distinct CDR3 sequences, less than 55% of them singletons. The chain uses TRBV7-8 and TRBJ1-1, with D tentatively TRBD1 (5 bases). This TCR came from a male patient younger than 18 who had a stem cell transplant for acute lymphoblastic leukemia, so the T cells may come from the graft donor. The starting material was PBMCs, mostly from graft donor cells, obtained 360 days after TCRalphabeta/CD19-depleted stem cell transplant. This CDR3 reads CASSLDRTNTEAFF. CDR3 bases: TGTGCCAGCAGCCTAGACAGAACGAACACTGAAGCTTTCTTT.